One and the same sample provided the 5 T cell receptor beta chains below, sequenced in a study of TIL therapy for anti-PD-1-resistant metastatic lung cancer. As for time point: pre-treatment sample, taken before nivolumab and TIL therapy. Tumor tissue came from excised metastases, mostly pleural nodules or supraclavicular lymph nodes. Sequencing used immunoSEQ v3. The protocol was immunoSEQ multiplex PCR, while the TCRdb copy is restricted to in-frame clones and leaves out a portion. This table holds about 12,000 clones, 50% to 75% found once. The sequencing used tumor tissue, collected at baseline. The receptors were sampled from a person between 25 and 79 years old with non-small cell lung cancer.

Relative to its sample, this clone is large. This chain links TRBV27 with TRBJ2-7; D assignment may be TRBD1 or TRBD2 (5 bases each). V was trimmed by 3 bases and J by 0 bases, leaving 6 bases between them. The CDR3 extends over 13 amino acids. From germline, CDR1 is MNHEY and CDR2 SMNVEV (reference sequence). In nucleotides, the CDR3 is TGTGCCAGCAGTTTCGGGGCCTCCTACGAGCAGTACTTC. This sequence encodes CASSFGASYEQYF.

This clone has just a few counts. This chain joins TRBV12-3 or TRBV12-4 and TRBJ1-2; D is uncertain. The CDR3 spans 13 residues. V lost 3 bases to trimming and J lost 8 bases, with 13 bases between them. The CDR3 here is CASSLVGSRGYTF. CDR3 bases: TGTGCCAGCAGTTTGGTCGGCAGCAGGGGCTACACCTTC.

This clone turned up a few times. This chain connects TRBV4-1 to TRBJ2-1; D is possibly TRBD1 (5 bases). In germline, CDR1 is MGHRA, CDR2 YSYEKL. V lost 5 bases to trimming and J lost 0 bases, with 11 bases between them. The CDR3 totals 15 residues. CDR3 sequence (DNA): TGCGCCAGCAGCATGACAGAAGTCTCCTACAATGAGCAGTTCTTC. It codes for CASSMTEVSYNEQFF.

The rearrangement links TRBV4-2 to TRBJ2-4; 7 positions match TRBD1. The V and J ends lost 2 bases and 0 bases, in that order; junction bases with no gene match: 22. Germline V gives CDR1 LGHNA, CDR2 YNFKEQ. CDR3 length: 22 amino acids. CDR3 residues: CASSQQTGSSSNFRLAKNIQYF. In nucleotides, the CDR3 is TGTGCCAGCAGCCAACAGACAGGGTCTAGTAGCAACTTCCGATTAGCCAAAAACATTCAGTACTTC.

The chain employs TRBV6-5 and TRBJ2-6; D gene uncertain. CDR1 MNHEY and CDR2 SVGAGI come from the germline V gene. The germline V and J ends were trimmed by 8 bases and 0 bases, with 11 bases remaining between them. CDR3 length equals 15 residues. CDR3 amino acids: CASGLHLSGANVLTF. Written as DNA, the CDR3 is TGTGCCAGCGGCCTTCACCTCTCTGGGGCCAACGTCCTGACTTTC.